This T cell receptor (beta chain) was profiled in a study of graft-versus-host responses after intestinal transplantation. Study-wide background: Isolated intestinal, liver-intestinal, or multivisceral transplants had been given to the recipients. Among the recipients, all got anti-thymocyte globulin induction and then tacrolimus and steroids for two to four years.

In regard to this clone: The antigen remains unidentified.

Germline V CDR1 and CDR2: MGHRA, YSYEKL. The CDR3 runs to 17 residues. Trimming stripped 1 base from V and 0 bases from J, with 13 bases between. Sequencing used immunoSEQ multiplex PCR; TCRdb keeps in-frame clones, though not all of them. Of about 110,000 clones listed, 90% to 95% are singletons. The rearrangement links TRBV4-1 to TRBJ2-1; either TRBD1 or TRBD2 may fit D (5 bases each). This clonotype originated in a human donor who was the organ donor for an intestinal transplant. Source: unstimulated CD4+ T cells sorted from spleen or lymph node cells, taken before transplant. CDR3 bases: TGCGCCAGCAGCCAAGGAGGGGCGAAGAGCTCCTACAATGAGCAGTTCTTC. Amino acid sequence: CASSQGGAKSSYNEQFF.